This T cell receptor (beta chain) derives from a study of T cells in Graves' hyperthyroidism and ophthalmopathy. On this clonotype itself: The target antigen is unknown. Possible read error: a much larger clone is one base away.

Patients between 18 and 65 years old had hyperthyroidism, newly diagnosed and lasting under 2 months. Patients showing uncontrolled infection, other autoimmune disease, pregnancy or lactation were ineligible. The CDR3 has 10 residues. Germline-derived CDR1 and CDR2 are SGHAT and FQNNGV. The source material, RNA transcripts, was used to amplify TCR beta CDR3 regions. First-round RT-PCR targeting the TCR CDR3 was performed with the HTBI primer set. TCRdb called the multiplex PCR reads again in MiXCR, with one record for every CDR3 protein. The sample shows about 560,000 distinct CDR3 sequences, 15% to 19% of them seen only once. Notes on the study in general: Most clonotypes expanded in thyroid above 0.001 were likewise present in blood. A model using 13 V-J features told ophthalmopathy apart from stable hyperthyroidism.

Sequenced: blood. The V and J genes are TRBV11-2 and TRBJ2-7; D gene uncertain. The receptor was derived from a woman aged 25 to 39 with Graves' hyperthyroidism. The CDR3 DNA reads TGTGTCAGCAGCCTCTACGAGCAGTACTTC. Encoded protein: CVSSLYEQYF.